This TCR beta chain was identified in a study of a mutant IDH1 vaccine in newly diagnosed glioma. Sequenced by immunoSEQ multiplex PCR; TCRdb stores in-frame clones only, minus some. The sample consists of tens of thousands of clones, around 90% of them appearing once. A note on this clone: The antigen is unknown.

CDR3 size: 13 residues. Germline V gene data show CDR1 as MNHNY and CDR2 as SVGAGI (reference sequence). V shed 8 bases and J shed 4 bases, with 14 bases lying between them. Time point meaning: week 23, last vaccination. Every single dose of the vaccine, 300 ug of mutant IDH1 20-mer peptide, came with topical imiquimod. The study enrolled donors with new WHO grade 3 or 4 IDH1-mutant, ATRX-lost astrocytomas. The source material was PBMCs, sampled from a glioma patient whose treatment included an IDH1 peptide vaccine. The chain uses TRBV6-6 and TRBJ1-1; tentative D call: TRBD1 (6 bases). This receptor was taken from a man in his forties or fifties with glioma. For the CDR3, the DNA is TGTGCCAGCGCCATTGCGACAGGCACTGAAGCTTTCTTT. This encodes CASAIATGTEAFF.